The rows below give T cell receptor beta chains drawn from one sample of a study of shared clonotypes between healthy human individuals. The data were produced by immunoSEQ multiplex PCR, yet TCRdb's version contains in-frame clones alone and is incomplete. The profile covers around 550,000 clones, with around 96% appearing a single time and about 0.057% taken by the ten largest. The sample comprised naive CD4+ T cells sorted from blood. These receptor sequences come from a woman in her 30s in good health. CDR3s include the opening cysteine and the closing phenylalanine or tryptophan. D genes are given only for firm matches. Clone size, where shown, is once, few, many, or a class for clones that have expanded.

CDR3nt: TGTGCCAGCAGCTTGGCTCAGTTGAGCTCTGGAAACACCATATATTTT
CDR3aa: CASSLAQLSSGNTIYF
d_gene: -
j_gene: TRBJ1-3
v_gene: TRBV5-8
abundance: -

CDR3nt: TGTGCCAGTAGTGTCCGAAGGGACAGATCCTACGAGCAGTACTTC
CDR3aa: CASSVRRDRSYEQYF
d_gene: TRBD1
j_gene: TRBJ2-7
v_gene: TRBV19
abundance: -

CDR3nt: TGTGCCAGCAAATCGGGGGGATGGGTAGATACGCAGTATTTT
CDR3aa: CASKSGGWVDTQYF
d_gene: TRBD2
j_gene: TRBJ2-3
v_gene: TRBV28
abundance: -

CDR3nt: TGTGCCAGCAGCCCCCGCGGACTAGCGGGCAACGAGCAGTACTTC
CDR3aa: CASSPRGLAGNEQYF
d_gene: TRBD2
j_gene: TRBJ2-7
v_gene: TRBV11-2
abundance: -

CDR3nt: TGTGCCAGCTCACCTCTTTACCAAAGCTCCTACGAGCAGTACTTC
CDR3aa: CASSPLYQSSYEQYF
d_gene: -
j_gene: TRBJ2-7
v_gene: TRBV18
abundance: -

CDR3nt: TGTGCCAGTAATCACATAAGGAGTGAAAAACTGTTTTTT
CDR3aa: CASNHIRSEKLFF
d_gene: -
j_gene: TRBJ1-4
v_gene: TRBV19
abundance: -

CDR3nt: TGTGCCAGCTCCCCTAGGGGGACAGGGTCTGTGTCGACCCAGTACTTC
CDR3aa: CASSPRGTGSVSTQYF
d_gene: TRBD1
j_gene: TRBJ2-5
v_gene: TRBV18
abundance: -

CDR3nt: TGTGCCAGCAGTTATAACCGGGACCCTCATATCGCGAACACCGGGGAGCTGTTTTTT
CDR3aa: CASSYNRDPHIANTGELFF
d_gene: -
j_gene: TRBJ2-2
v_gene: TRBV28
abundance: -

CDR3nt: TGCGCCAGCAGCCCGAGGGGAACGATGAACACTGAAGCTTTCTTT
CDR3aa: CASSPRGTMNTEAFF
d_gene: -
j_gene: TRBJ1-1
v_gene: TRBV5-1
abundance: -

CDR3nt: TGTGCCACCCGAGGTTCGAGCGGGACGGGGAATGAGCAGTTCTTC
CDR3aa: CATRGSSGTGNEQFF
d_gene: TRBD2
j_gene: TRBJ2-1
v_gene: TRBV2
abundance: -

CDR3nt: TGTGCCAGCAGCTTAGAGATTCGGGGAGTCACTGAAGCTTTCTTT
CDR3aa: CASSLEIRGVTEAFF
d_gene: -
j_gene: TRBJ1-1
v_gene: TRBV11-2
abundance: -

CDR3nt: TGTGCCAGCAGCCGAGGAGGGAGCGGGATAAACAATGAGCAGTTCTTC
CDR3aa: CASSRGGSGINNEQFF
d_gene: TRBD2
j_gene: TRBJ2-1
v_gene: TRBV5-4
abundance: -

CDR3nt: TGTGCCAGCTCCCCCTACGCCCCGGCCGGTCAGCCCCAGCATTTT
CDR3aa: CASSPYAPAGQPQHF
d_gene: -
j_gene: TRBJ1-5
v_gene: TRBV18
abundance: -

CDR3nt: TGTGCCAGCAGCTTAGCTGTACAGGGGACCACAGATACGCAGTATTTT
CDR3aa: CASSLAVQGTTDTQYF
d_gene: TRBD1
j_gene: TRBJ2-3
v_gene: TRBV7-6
abundance: once

CDR3nt: TGTGCCAGTAGTATAGACAGGGTGGGCGGTTGGCTCTCGTCGGATCAGCCCCAGCATTTT
CDR3aa: CASSIDRVGGWLSSDQPQHF
d_gene: -
j_gene: TRBJ1-5
v_gene: TRBV19
abundance: once

CDR3nt: TGTGCCTGGAGTGCCTATAGAAACACCGGGGAGCTGTTTTTT
CDR3aa: CAWSAYRNTGELFF
d_gene: -
j_gene: TRBJ2-2
v_gene: TRBV30
abundance: once

CDR3nt: TGTGCCAGCTTTAGGAGTGCGGGAGGTACCTACGAGCAGTACTTC
CDR3aa: CASFRSAGGTYEQYF
d_gene: TRBD2
j_gene: TRBJ2-7
v_gene: TRBV28
abundance: -

CDR3nt: TGTGCCAGCTCACCAGCGACACCCTCGGGTACGCAGTATTTT
CDR3aa: CASSPATPSGTQYF
d_gene: -
j_gene: TRBJ2-3
v_gene: TRBV18
abundance: -

CDR3nt: TGTGCTAGTGGTTTGGCGGGGACTAGTTCTGCCATCTCCTACAATGAGCAGTTCTTC
CDR3aa: CASGLAGTSSAISYNEQFF
d_gene: TRBD2
j_gene: TRBJ2-1
v_gene: TRBV12-5
abundance: -

CDR3nt: TGTGCCAGCTCAATTAGAGTGGCTGGCTACACCTTC
CDR3aa: CASSIRVAGYTF
d_gene: -
j_gene: TRBJ1-2
v_gene: TRBV28
abundance: -

CDR3nt: TGCGCCAGCAGTGAGGGGGGTTACACTGAAGCTTTCTTT
CDR3aa: CASSEGGYTEAFF
d_gene: -
j_gene: TRBJ1-1
v_gene: TRBV10-1
abundance: -

CDR3nt: TGTGCCACCAGCAGGGACCCTTCCCCTCCATACGAGCAGTACTTC
CDR3aa: CATSRDPSPPYEQYF
d_gene: -
j_gene: TRBJ2-7
v_gene: TRBV15
abundance: -

CDR3nt: TGTGCCAGCTCCCCTGGGACAGGGGACGAGCAGTACTTC
CDR3aa: CASSPGTGDEQYF
d_gene: TRBD1
j_gene: TRBJ2-7
v_gene: TRBV18
abundance: -

CDR3nt: TGTGCCAGCAGCCGAGGGACTAGCGGTACCTACGAGCAGTACTTC
CDR3aa: CASSRGTSGTYEQYF
d_gene: TRBD2
j_gene: TRBJ2-7
v_gene: TRBV5-4
abundance: -

CDR3nt: TGTGCCAGCTTAACCGGGACACTCACAGATACGCAGTATTTT
CDR3aa: CASLTGTLTDTQYF
d_gene: -
j_gene: TRBJ2-3
v_gene: TRBV18
abundance: -

CDR3nt: TGTGCCAGCAGTTTTGGGCTAGCGGGGACAGATACGCAGTATTTT
CDR3aa: CASSFGLAGTDTQYF
d_gene: TRBD2
j_gene: TRBJ2-3
v_gene: TRBV27
abundance: -

CDR3nt: TGTGCCAGCTCACCGGACAGGGGGCGCAGCACTGAAGCTTTCTTT
CDR3aa: CASSPDRGRSTEAFF
d_gene: TRBD1
j_gene: TRBJ1-1
v_gene: TRBV18
abundance: -

CDR3nt: TGTGCCAGCAGACTCGAGGGGAATTTGGCTTTCTTT
CDR3aa: CASRLEGNLAFF
d_gene: -
j_gene: TRBJ1-1
v_gene: TRBV6-5
abundance: -

CDR3nt: TGTGCCAGCAGTTTATCCCCCAATGCAGGCTTAGCCAAAAACATTCAGTACTTC
CDR3aa: CASSLSPNAGLAKNIQYF
d_gene: -
j_gene: TRBJ2-4
v_gene: TRBV28
abundance: -

CDR3nt: TGTGCCAGCAGCTCCCCAAATATAGCGGGCTCCTACGAGCAGTACTTC
CDR3aa: CASSSPNIAGSYEQYF
d_gene: TRBD2
j_gene: TRBJ2-7
v_gene: TRBV7-2
abundance: -

CDR3nt: TGTGCCAGCAGGTTAGCCGGGGAGCTGTTTTTT
CDR3aa: CASRLAGELFF
d_gene: -
j_gene: TRBJ2-2
v_gene: TRBV6-5
abundance: once

CDR3nt: TGCGCCAGCAGCCTCGGGACAGGGCACGCGAACACCATATATTTT
CDR3aa: CASSLGTGHANTIYF
d_gene: TRBD1
j_gene: TRBJ1-3
v_gene: TRBV5-1
abundance: -

CDR3nt: TGTGCCAGCAGCTCGATGGGACAGGGGGCAGGCGAGCAGTACTTC
CDR3aa: CASSSMGQGAGEQYF
d_gene: TRBD1
j_gene: TRBJ2-7
v_gene: TRBV28
abundance: -

CDR3nt: TGTGCCAGCAGTTTCAGATACGAGCAGTACTTC
CDR3aa: CASSFRYEQYF
d_gene: -
j_gene: TRBJ2-7
v_gene: TRBV28
abundance: -

CDR3nt: TGTGCCAGCAGTTCAGGCACTGGAAACACCATATATTTT
CDR3aa: CASSSGTGNTIYF
d_gene: -
j_gene: TRBJ1-3
v_gene: TRBV27
abundance: -

CDR3nt: TGTGCCAGCAGCTTTCTAGCGGGAGGCACAGATACGCAGTATTTT
CDR3aa: CASSFLAGGTDTQYF
d_gene: TRBD2
j_gene: TRBJ2-3
v_gene: TRBV14
abundance: -

CDR3nt: TGTGCCAGCACGCTTCCGGGGTCGGAACAGCCCCAGCATTTT
CDR3aa: CASTLPGSEQPQHF
d_gene: -
j_gene: TRBJ1-5
v_gene: TRBV4-2
abundance: -

CDR3nt: TGTGCCAGCAGCCAATTTCCAGCGGGGGATAGATACAATGAGCAGTTCTTC
CDR3aa: CASSQFPAGDRYNEQFF
d_gene: TRBD2
j_gene: TRBJ2-1
v_gene: TRBV14
abundance: -

CDR3nt: TGCGCCAGCAGCCAAAAATATTTCGGACTAGTCCTCTACGAGCAGTACTTC
CDR3aa: CASSQKYFGLVLYEQYF
d_gene: TRBD2
j_gene: TRBJ2-7
v_gene: TRBV4-1
abundance: -

CDR3nt: TGCGCCAGCAAATTCGAGGGTGACGAGACCCAGTACTTC
CDR3aa: CASKFEGDETQYF
d_gene: -
j_gene: TRBJ2-5
v_gene: TRBV5-1
abundance: once

CDR3nt: TGTGCCACCAGCAGAGATCGGCCAGGGGGGTACAATGAGCAGTTCTTC
CDR3aa: CATSRDRPGGYNEQFF
d_gene: -
j_gene: TRBJ2-1
v_gene: TRBV15
abundance: -

CDR3nt: TGCGCCAGCAGCTTGTTACCGGGGGACACTGAAGCTTTCTTT
CDR3aa: CASSLLPGDTEAFF
d_gene: -
j_gene: TRBJ1-1
v_gene: TRBV5-1
abundance: -

CDR3nt: TGTGCCATCAGTGACGGGAGATGGGGCAATCAGCCCCAGCATTTT
CDR3aa: CAISDGRWGNQPQHF
d_gene: -
j_gene: TRBJ1-5
v_gene: TRBV10-3
abundance: -

CDR3nt: TGTGCCAGTAGGGAGTGGACAGGGGATAACGGCAATCAGCCCCAGCATTTT
CDR3aa: CASREWTGDNGNQPQHF
d_gene: TRBD1
j_gene: TRBJ1-5
v_gene: TRBV19
abundance: -

CDR3nt: TGCGCCAGCAGCCCCTTGGGTGGCGAGCGGGAGTTTTACGGGGAGCTGTTTTTT
CDR3aa: CASSPLGGEREFYGELFF
d_gene: TRBD2
j_gene: TRBJ2-2
v_gene: TRBV10-1
abundance: -

CDR3nt: TGTGCCAGCAGTTTAAGTTCCGGGCCATTGCCCTACGAGCAGTACTTC
CDR3aa: CASSLSSGPLPYEQYF
d_gene: -
j_gene: TRBJ2-7
v_gene: TRBV28
abundance: -

CDR3nt: TGTGCCAGCAGTCCCGACGACTACAATGAGCAGTTCTTC
CDR3aa: CASSPDDYNEQFF
d_gene: -
j_gene: TRBJ2-1
v_gene: TRBV6-1
abundance: -

CDR3nt: TGTGCCAGCGGAAACAGTGAAGAATTCTCTGGGGCCAACGTCCTGACTTTC
CDR3aa: CASGNSEEFSGANVLTF
d_gene: -
j_gene: TRBJ2-6
v_gene: TRBV28
abundance: -

CDR3nt: TGTGCCAGCAGTGCGGACTTCTACAATGAGCAGTTCTTC
CDR3aa: CASSADFYNEQFF
d_gene: -
j_gene: TRBJ2-1
v_gene: TRBV7-3
abundance: -

CDR3nt: TGCGCCAGCAGCGTACCGCGAAGCTACGAGCAGTACTTC
CDR3aa: CASSVPRSYEQYF
d_gene: -
j_gene: TRBJ2-7
v_gene: TRBV5-1
abundance: -

CDR3nt: TGTGCCAGCAGTATGGACAATGAGCAGTTCTTC
CDR3aa: CASSMDNEQFF
d_gene: -
j_gene: TRBJ2-1
v_gene: TRBV28
abundance: -

CDR3nt: TGTGCCAGCAGCTTAGCCCTAATCGGGGAGACCCAGTACTTC
CDR3aa: CASSLALIGETQYF
d_gene: -
j_gene: TRBJ2-5
v_gene: TRBV7-2
abundance: -

CDR3nt: TGTGCCAGCGGTGCTAGGCGGGACAGCAGCTCCTACGAGCAGTACTTC
CDR3aa: CASGARRDSSSYEQYF
d_gene: -
j_gene: TRBJ2-7
v_gene: TRBV7-9
abundance: -

CDR3nt: TGCGCCAGCAGCTTGGAGGGCAGGGAGGGCAATGAGCAGTTCTTC
CDR3aa: CASSLEGREGNEQFF
d_gene: TRBD2
j_gene: TRBJ2-1
v_gene: TRBV5-1
abundance: -

CDR3nt: TGTGCCAGCAGCTTAGGAGAACTAGCGGGAGGCGGCAATGAGCAGTTCTTC
CDR3aa: CASSLGELAGGGNEQFF
d_gene: TRBD2
j_gene: TRBJ2-1
v_gene: TRBV11-3
abundance: once

CDR3nt: TGTGCCAGCAGAGCGAGACCCTACGAGCAGTACTTC
CDR3aa: CASRARPYEQYF
d_gene: -
j_gene: TRBJ2-7
v_gene: TRBV28
abundance: -

CDR3nt: TGTGCCAGCAGCGTGGGCGGGACAGGGAACAATGAGCAGTTCTTC
CDR3aa: CASSVGGTGNNEQFF
d_gene: TRBD1
j_gene: TRBJ2-1
v_gene: TRBV9
abundance: -